This T cell receptor beta chain came from a study of human T cells and chemical hapten exposure. In the study overall: The variation in per-sample TCR yields arose mainly from small differences in pooled library volumes. Study conclusions and caveats: The study found that DPC sensitization did not change TCRs above 1 in 1000 frequency.

Within the library, unique molecular identifiers were attached to each individual cDNA molecule. In the source study's methods: The number of TCRs in each sample had a median of approximately 99,000 and spanned about 23,224 to 690,600. Each CDR3 protein gets one entry after TCRdb re-called the 5' RACE reads with MiXCR. The authors' filters were not applied to this entry. Here the sample spans tens of thousands of distinct CDR3 sequences, 7.7% being singletons. Germline-derived CDR1 and CDR2 are SEHNR and FQNEAQ (reference sequence). The V end lost 5 bases, the J end lost 0 bases, and 17 bases lay between the germline ends. This CDR3 is 17 amino acids long. Before extraction, the whole blood was not fractionated, and total RNA was taken from it. This clonotype was seen many times. What it binds is unknown.

This TCR was sampled from a male donor in good health. V is TRBV7-9 and J is TRBJ2-1; the D is unclear. CDR3 region: CASSPPIFLSSYNEQFF. The CDR3 DNA follows: TGTGCCAGCAGCCCACCTATCTTCTTGAGCTCCTACAATGAGCAGTTCTTC.